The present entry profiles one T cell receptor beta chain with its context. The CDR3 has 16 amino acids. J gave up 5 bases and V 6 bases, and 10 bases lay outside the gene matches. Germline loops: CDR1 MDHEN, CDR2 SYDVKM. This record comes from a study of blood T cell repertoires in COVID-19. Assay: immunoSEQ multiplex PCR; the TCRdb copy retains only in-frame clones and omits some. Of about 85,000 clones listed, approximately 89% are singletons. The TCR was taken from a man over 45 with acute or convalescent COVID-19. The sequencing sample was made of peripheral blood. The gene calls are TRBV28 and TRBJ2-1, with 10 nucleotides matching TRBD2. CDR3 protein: CASRSILAGNNNEQFF. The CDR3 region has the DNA TGTGCCAGCAGATCAATACTAGCGGGAAATAACAATGAGCAGTTCTTC.